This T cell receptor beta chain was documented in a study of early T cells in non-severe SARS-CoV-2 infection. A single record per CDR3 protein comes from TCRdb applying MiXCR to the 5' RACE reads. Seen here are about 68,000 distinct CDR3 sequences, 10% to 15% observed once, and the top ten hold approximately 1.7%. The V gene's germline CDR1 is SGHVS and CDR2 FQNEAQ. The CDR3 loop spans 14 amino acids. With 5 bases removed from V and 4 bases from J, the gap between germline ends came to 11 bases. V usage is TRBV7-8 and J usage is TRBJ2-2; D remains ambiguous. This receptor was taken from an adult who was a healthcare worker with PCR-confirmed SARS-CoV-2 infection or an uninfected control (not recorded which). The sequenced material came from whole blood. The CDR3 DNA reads TGTGCCAGCAGCCTCGACGGTAGCACCGGGGAGCTGTTTTTT. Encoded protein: CASSLDGSTGELFF.